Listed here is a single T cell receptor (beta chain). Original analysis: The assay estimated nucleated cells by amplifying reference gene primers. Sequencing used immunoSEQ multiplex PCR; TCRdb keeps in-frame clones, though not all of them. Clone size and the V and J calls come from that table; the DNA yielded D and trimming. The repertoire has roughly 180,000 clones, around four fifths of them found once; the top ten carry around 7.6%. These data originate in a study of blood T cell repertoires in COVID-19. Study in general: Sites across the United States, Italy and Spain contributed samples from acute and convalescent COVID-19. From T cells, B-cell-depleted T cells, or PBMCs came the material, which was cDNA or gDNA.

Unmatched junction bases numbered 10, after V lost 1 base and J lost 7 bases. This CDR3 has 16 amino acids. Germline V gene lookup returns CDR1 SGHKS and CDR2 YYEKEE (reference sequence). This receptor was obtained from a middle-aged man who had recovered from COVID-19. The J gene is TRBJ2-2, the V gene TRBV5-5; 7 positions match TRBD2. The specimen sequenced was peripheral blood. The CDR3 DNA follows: TGTGCCAGCAGCTTGTTCAGCGGGGCGACTGACGGGGAGCTGTTTTTT. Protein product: CASSLFSGATDGELFF.